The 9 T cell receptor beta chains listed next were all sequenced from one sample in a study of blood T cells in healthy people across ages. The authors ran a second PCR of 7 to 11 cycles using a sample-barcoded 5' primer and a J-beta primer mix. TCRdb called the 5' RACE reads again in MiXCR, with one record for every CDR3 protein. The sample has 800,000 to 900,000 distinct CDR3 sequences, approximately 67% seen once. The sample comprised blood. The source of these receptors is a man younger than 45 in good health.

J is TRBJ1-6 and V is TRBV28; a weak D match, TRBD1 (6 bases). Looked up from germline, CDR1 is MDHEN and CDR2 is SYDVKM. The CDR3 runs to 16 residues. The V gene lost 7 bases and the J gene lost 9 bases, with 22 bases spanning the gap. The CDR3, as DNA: TGTGCCAGCATGGGGGGTCCGTCCAGGGGATTTTCACCCCTCCACTTT. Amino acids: CASMGGPSRGFSPLHF.

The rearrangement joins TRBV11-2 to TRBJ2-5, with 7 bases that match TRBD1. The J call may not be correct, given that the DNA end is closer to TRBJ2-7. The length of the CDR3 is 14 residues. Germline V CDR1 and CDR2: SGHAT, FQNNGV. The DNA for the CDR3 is TGTGCCAGCAGCTTAGAGGTCAGGGGGAGCGAGCAGTACTTC. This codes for CASSLEVRGSEQYF.

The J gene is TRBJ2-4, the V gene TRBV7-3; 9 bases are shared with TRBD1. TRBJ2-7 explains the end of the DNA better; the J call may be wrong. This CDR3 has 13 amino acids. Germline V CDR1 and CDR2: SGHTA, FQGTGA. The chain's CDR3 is CASSPGTGPEQYF. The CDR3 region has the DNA TGTGCCAGCAGCCCCGGGACAGGGCCCGAGCAGTACTTC.

The CDR3 loop reads CASSFLSGIETQYF. Here the CDR3 DNA reads TGTGCCAGCAGCTTCCTATCAGGGATAGAGACCCAGTACTTC. The rearrangement uses TRBV7-9 and TRBJ2-5; the D gene is possibly TRBD1 (5 bases). Trimming removed 3 bases at V and 4 bases at J, with 12 bases between. Germline loops: CDR1 SEHNR, CDR2 FQNEAQ (reference sequence). The CDR3 runs to 14 residues.

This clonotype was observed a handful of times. CDR3 amino acids: CASSLDGTSGQETQYF. The CDR3 DNA reads as TGCGCCAGCAGCTTGGACGGGACTAGCGGCCAAGAGACCCAGTACTTC. The V call is TRBV5-1, the J call TRBJ2-5, with 11 bases fitting TRBD2. Germline V gene data show CDR1 as SGHRS and CDR2 as YFSETQ. The CDR3 totals 16 residues. After removal of 0 bases from V and 1 base from J, the junction contained 2 bases not matched to a gene.

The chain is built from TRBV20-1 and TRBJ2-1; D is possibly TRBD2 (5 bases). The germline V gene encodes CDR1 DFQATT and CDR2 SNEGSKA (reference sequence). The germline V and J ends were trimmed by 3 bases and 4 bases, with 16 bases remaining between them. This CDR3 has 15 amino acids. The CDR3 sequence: CSARSSRALYNEQFF. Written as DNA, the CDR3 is TGCAGTGCTAGGAGTTCGCGGGCTCTGTACAATGAGCAGTTCTTC.

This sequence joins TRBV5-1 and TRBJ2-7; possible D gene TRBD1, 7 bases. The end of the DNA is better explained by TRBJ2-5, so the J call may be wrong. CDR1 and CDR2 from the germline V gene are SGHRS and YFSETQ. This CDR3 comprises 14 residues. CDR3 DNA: TGCGCCAGCAGCGTTGAAAGGGGGCGGGGGACCCAGTACTTC. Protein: CASSVERGRGTQYF.

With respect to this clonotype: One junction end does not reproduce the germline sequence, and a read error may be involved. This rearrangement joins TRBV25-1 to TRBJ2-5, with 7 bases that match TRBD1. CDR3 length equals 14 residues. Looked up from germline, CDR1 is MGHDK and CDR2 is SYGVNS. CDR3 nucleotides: TGTGCCAGCAGTGAGAGGGGGCACCAAGAGACCCGGTACTTC. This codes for CASSERGHQETRYF.

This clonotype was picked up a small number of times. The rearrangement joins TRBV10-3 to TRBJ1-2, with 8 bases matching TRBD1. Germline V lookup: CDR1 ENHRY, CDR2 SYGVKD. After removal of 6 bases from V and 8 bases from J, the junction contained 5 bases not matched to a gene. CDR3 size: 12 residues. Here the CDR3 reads CAIRGQGDGYTF. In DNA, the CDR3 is TGTGCCATCAGAGGACAGGGTGACGGCTACACCTTC.